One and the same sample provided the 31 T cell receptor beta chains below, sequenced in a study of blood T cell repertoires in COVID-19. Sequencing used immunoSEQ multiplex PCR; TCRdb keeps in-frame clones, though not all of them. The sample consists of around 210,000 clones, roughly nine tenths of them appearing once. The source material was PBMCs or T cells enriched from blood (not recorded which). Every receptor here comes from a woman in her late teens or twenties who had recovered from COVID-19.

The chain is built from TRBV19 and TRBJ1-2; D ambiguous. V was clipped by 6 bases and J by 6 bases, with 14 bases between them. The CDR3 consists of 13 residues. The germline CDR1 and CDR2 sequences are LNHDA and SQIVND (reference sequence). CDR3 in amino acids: CASSKGGYNGYTF. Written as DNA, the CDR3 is TGTGCCAGTAGCAAAGGCGGGTATAATGGCTACACCTTC.

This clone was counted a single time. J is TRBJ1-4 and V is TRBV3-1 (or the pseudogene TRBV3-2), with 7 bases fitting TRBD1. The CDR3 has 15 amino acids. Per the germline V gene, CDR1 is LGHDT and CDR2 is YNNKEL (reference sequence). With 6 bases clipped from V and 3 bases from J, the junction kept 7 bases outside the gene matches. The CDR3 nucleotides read TGTGCCAGCAGTCCCGGACAGGCGGCTAATGAAAAACTGTTTTTT. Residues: CASSPGQAANEKLFF.

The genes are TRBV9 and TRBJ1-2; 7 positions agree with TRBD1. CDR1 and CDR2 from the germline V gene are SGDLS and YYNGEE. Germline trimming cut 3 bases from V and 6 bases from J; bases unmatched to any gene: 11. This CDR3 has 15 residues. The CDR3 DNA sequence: TGTGCCAGCAGCGGCGGACAGGCGGACAGCGATGGCTACACCTTC. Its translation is CASSGGQADSDGYTF. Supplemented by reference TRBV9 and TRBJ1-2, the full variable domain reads DSGVTQTPKHLITATGQRVTLRCSPRSGDLSVYWYQQSLDQGLQFLIQYYNGEERAKGNILERFSAQQFPDLHSELNLSSLELGDSALYFCASSGGQADSDGYTFGSGTRLTVV.

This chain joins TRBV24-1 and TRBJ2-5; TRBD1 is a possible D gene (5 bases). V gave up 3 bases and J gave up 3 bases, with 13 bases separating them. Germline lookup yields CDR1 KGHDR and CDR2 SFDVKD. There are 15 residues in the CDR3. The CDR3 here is CATSDPQGTEETQYF. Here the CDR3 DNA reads TGTGCCACCAGTGATCCTCAGGGAACGGAAGAGACCCAGTACTTC.

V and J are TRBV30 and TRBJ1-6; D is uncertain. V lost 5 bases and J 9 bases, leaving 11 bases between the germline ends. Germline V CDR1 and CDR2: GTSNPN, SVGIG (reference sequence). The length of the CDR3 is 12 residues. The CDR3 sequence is CAWATVVSPLHF. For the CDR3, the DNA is TGTGCCTGGGCCACGGTGGTTTCACCCCTCCACTTT. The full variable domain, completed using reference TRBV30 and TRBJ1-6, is SQTIHQWPATLVQPVGSPLSLECTVEGTSNPNLYWYRQAAGRGLQLLFYSVGIGQISSEVPQNLSASRPQDRQFILSSKKLLLSDSGFYLCAWATVVSPLHFGNGTRLTVT.

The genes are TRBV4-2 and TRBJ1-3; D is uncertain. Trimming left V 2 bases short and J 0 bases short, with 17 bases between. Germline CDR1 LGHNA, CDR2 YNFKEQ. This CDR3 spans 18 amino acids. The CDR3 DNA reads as TGTGCCAGCAGCCAAAATAACCAGGTCCTTACCTCTGGAAACACCATATATTTT. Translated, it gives CASSQNNQVLTSGNTIYF.

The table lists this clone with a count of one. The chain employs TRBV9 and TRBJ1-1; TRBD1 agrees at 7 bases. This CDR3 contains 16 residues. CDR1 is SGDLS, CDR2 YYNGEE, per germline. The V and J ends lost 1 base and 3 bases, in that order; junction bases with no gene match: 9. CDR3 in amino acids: CASSVNDRTGDTEAFF. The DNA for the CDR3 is TGTGCCAGCAGCGTAAATGATAGGACAGGAGACACTGAAGCTTTCTTT. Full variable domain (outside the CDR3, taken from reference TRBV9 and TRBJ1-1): DSGVTQTPKHLITATGQRVTLRCSPRSGDLSVYWYQQSLDQGLQFLIQYYNGEERAKGNILERFSAQQFPDLHSELNLSSLELGDSALYFCASSVNDRTGDTEAFFGQGTRLTVV.

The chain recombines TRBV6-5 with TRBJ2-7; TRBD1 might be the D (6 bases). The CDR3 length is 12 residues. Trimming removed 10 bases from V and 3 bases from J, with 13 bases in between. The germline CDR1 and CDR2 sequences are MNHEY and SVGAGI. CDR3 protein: CATRGQNYEQYF. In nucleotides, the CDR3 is TGTGCCACACGTGGACAGAACTACGAGCAGTACTTC.

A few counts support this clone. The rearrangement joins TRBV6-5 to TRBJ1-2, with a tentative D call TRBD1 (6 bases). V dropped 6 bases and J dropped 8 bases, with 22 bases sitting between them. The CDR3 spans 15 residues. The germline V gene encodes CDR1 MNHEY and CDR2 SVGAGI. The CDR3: CASSPGHRWASGYTF. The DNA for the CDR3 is TGTGCCAGCAGCCCGGGACACCGTTGGGCTAGCGGCTACACCTTC.

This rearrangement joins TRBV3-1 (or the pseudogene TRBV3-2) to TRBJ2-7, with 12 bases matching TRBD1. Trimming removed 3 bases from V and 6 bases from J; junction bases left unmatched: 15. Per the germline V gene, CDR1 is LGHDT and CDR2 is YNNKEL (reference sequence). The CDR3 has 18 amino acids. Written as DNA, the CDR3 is TGTGCCAGCAGCCACGCACTGCCTTCCCGGGACAGGGGGCTCGAGCAGTACTTC. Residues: CASSHALPSRDRGLEQYF.

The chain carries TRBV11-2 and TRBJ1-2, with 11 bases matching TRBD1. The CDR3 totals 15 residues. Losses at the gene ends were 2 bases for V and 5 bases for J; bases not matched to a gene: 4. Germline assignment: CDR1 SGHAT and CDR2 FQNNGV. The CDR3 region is CASSLRGQGEYGYTF. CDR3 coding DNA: TGTGCCAGCAGCTTAAGGGGACAGGGGGAGTATGGCTACACCTTC.

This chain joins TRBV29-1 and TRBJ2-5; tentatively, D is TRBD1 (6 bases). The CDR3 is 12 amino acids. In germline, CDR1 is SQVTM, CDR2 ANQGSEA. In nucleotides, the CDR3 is TGCAGTGACCTTGGACAGTGGAAGACCCAGTACTTC. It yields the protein CSDLGQWKTQYF.

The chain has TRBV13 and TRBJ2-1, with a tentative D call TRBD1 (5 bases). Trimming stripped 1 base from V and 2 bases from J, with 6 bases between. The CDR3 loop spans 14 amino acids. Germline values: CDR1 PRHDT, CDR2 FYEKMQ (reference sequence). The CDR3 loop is CASSLEGPYNEQFF. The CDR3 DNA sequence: TGTGCCAGCAGCTTAGAGGGGCCCTACAATGAGCAGTTCTTC.

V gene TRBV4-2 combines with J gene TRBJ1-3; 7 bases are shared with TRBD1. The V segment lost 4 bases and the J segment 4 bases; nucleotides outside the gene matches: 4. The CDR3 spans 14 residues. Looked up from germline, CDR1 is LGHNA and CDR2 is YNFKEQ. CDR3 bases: TGTGCCAGCAGCCGCGGGACAGAAGGAAACACCATATATTTT. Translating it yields CASSRGTEGNTIYF.

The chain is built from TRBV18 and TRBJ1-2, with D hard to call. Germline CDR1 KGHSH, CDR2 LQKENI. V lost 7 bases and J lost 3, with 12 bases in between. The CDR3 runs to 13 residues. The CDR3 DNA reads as TGTGCCAGCTACAACGGAGATGACTATGGCTACACCTTC. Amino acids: CASYNGDDYGYTF.

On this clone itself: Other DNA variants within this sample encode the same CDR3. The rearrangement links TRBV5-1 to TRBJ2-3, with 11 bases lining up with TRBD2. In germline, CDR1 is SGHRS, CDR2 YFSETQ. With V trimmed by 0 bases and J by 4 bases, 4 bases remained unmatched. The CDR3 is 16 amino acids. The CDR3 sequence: CASSLVLAGGSDTQYF. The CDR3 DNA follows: TGCGCCAGCAGCTTGGTGCTAGCGGGGGGTTCAGATACGCAGTATTTT.

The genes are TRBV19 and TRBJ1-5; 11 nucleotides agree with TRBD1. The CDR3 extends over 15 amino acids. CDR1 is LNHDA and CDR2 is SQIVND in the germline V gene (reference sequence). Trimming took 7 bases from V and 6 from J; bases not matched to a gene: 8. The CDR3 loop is CASTPRDRGFQPQHF. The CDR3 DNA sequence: TGTGCCAGTACCCCGAGGGACAGGGGGTTTCAGCCCCAGCATTTT.

CDR3 bases: TGCGCCAGCAGCTTTGGTAGGGGGCGAGGAGATACGCAGTATTTT. It encodes CASSFGRGRGDTQYF. The V and J genes are TRBV5-1 and TRBJ2-3, with 7 bases lining up with TRBD1. The J segment lost 5 bases and the V segment lost 2 bases, leaving 8 bases of the junction unmatched. Germline V lookup: CDR1 SGHRS, CDR2 YFSETQ. The CDR3 length is 15 residues. The complete variable domain, with remaining parts taken from reference TRBV5-1 and TRBJ2-3, reads KAGVTQTPRYLIKTRGQQVTLSCSPISGHRSVSWYQQTPGQGLQFLFEYFSETQRNKGNFPGRFSGRQFSNSRSEMNVSTLELGDSALYLCASSFGRGRGDTQYFGPGTRLTVL.

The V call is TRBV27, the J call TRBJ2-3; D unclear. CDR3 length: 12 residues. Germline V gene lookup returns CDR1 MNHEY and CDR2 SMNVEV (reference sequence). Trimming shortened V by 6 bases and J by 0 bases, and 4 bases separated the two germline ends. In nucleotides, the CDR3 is TGTGCCAGCAGGCGCAGCACAGATACGCAGTATTTT. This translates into CASRRSTDTQYF.

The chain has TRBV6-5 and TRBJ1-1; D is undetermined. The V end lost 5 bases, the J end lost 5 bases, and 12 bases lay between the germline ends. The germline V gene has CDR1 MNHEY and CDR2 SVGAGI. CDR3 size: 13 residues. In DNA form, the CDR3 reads TGTGCCAGCAGTACCGGTCTTCCGACTGAAGCTTTCTTT. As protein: CASSTGLPTEAFF.

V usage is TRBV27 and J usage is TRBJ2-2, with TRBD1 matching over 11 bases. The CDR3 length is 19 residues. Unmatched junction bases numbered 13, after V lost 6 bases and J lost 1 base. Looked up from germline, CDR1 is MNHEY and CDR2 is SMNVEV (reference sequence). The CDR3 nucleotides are TGTGCCAGCAGGAAGGAGGGGACAGGGGGTTACAAGAACACCGGGGAGCTGTTTTTT. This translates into CASRKEGTGGYKNTGELFF.

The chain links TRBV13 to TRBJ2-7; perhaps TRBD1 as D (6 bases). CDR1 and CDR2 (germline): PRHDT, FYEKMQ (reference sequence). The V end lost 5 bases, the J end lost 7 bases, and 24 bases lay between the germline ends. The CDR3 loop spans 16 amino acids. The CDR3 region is CASSRSGTGSSEEQYF. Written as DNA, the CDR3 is TGTGCCAGCAGCCGTTCGGGAACAGGGTCTTCGGAGGAGCAGTACTTC.

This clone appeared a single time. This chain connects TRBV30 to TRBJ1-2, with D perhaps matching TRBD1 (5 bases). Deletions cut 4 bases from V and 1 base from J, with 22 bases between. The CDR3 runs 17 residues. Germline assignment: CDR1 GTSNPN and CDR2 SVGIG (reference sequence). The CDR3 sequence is CAWIPAGDSLLNYGYTF. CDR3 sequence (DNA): TGTGCCTGGATCCCTGCTGGGGACTCACTCCTTAACTATGGCTACACCTTC.

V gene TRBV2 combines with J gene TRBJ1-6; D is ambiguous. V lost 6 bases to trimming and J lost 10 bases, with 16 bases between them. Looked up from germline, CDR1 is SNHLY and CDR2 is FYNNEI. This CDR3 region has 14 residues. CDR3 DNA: TGTGCCAGCAGCCCTGACCGGGTCGGCTCACCCCTCCACTTT. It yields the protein CASSPDRVGSPLHF.

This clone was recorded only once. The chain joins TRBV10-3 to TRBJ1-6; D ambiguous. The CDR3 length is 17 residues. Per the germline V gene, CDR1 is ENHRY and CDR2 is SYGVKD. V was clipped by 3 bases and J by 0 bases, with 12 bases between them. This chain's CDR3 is CAISDESESSYNSPLHF. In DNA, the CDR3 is TGTGCCATCAGTGATGAATCCGAGAGCTCCTATAATTCACCCCTCCACTTT.

The CDR3 sequence is CAISESKVTGANSPLHF. In DNA, the CDR3 is TGTGCCATCAGTGAGTCGAAGGTCACCGGAGCTAATTCACCCCTCCACTTT. V gene TRBV10-3 combines with J gene TRBJ1-6; D ambiguous. Germline V gene sequence: CDR1 ENHRY, CDR2 SYGVKD. Trimming took off 0 bases at V and 6 bases at J, with 15 bases between the two ends. The CDR3 spans 17 residues.

The CDR3 DNA is TGTGCCAGCACCCGGGGGGGCTCCTACGAGCAGTACTTC. Translated: CASTRGGSYEQYF. The chain has TRBV28 and TRBJ2-7, with 8 nucleotides matching TRBD2. This CDR3 is 13 amino acids long. Germline V gene sequence: CDR1 MDHEN, CDR2 SYDVKM. J lost 0 bases, V lost 7 bases, and 2 bases had no gene match.

The CDR3 region is CASSYWGLDPNEQFF. CDR3 DNA sequence: TGTGCCAGCAGTTACTGGGGACTAGACCCCAATGAGCAGTTCTTC. The chain couples TRBV6-5 to TRBJ2-1; 8 nucleotides match TRBD2. Germline trimming cut 1 base from V and 6 bases from J; bases unmatched to any gene: 5. The CDR3 is made up of 15 amino acids. CDR1 is MNHEY, CDR2 SVGAGI, per germline.

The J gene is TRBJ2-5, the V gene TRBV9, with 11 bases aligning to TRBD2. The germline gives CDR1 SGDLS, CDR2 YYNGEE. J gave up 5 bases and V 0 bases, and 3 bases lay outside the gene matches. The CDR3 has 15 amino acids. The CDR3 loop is CASSVVLAGGETQYF. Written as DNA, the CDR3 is TGTGCCAGCAGCGTAGTCCTAGCGGGGGGCGAGACCCAGTACTTC.

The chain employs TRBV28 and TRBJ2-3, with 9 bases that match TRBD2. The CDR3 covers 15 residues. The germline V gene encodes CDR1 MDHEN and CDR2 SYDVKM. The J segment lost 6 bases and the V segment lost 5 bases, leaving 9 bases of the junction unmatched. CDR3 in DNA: TGTGCCAGCAGTCCTGGCGGGGGGGCACGGGATACGCAGTATTTT. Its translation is CASSPGGGARDTQYF.

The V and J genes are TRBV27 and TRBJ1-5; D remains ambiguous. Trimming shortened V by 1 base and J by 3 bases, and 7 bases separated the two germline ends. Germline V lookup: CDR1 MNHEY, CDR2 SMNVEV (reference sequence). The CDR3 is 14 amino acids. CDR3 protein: CASSLWGDNQPQHF. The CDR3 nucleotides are TGTGCCAGCAGTTTATGGGGAGACAATCAGCCCCAGCATTTT.